This TCR beta chain derives from a study of sequential checkpoint blockade in melanoma (dated by TCRdb to between 2017 and 2020). Background for the entire study: Patients were assigned by 1:1 randomization to either first-line nivolumab followed by ipilimumab (arm A) or ipilimumab followed by nivolumab (arm B). Both trial sequences were followed by maintenance nivolumab. TCRbeta immunosequencing was performed on DNA from 85 to 100 pretreatment melanoma tumor samples. For 20 or so patients, matched tumor biopsies were taken both before treatment and at week 13, after single-agent nivolumab (arm A) or ipilimumab (arm B). The same lesion was the source of roughly 81% of the matched pre- and post-treatment tumor biopsy pairs. Paper-wide results and their limitations: Larger, independent patient cohorts are needed to validate the response-prediction model that combines TCR metrics and mutation burden. Tumor T-cell fraction and clonality were found to correlate with PD-L1 staining and CD8+ T-cell counts but not with mutational load. Clinical benefit was about 30 times more likely to be achieved by patients whose tumor T-cell fraction and clonality increased by week 13. In the nivolumab-first arm (arm A), pretreatment tumor TIL clonality was associated with response (P = .04). Small sample sizes and reduced statistical power limited the analyses of tumor T-cell fraction within each arm.

Trimming at the junction amounts to 5 bases on V and 1 base on J, and the germline ends lie 7 bases apart. The CDR3 runs 13 residues from the cysteine to the phenylalanine. Just the 39-base CDR3 DNA is kept, in frame starting at base 1. From the germline V gene, CDR1 is MNHGY and CDR2 is SAAAGT. In this sample, this clone turned up a few times. Its binding antigen is unknown. No much larger clone exists at a distance of one base, and base qualities are not known. TCRbeta CDR3 regions were immunosequenced from genomic DNA with the immunoSEQ Assay. Prior to high-throughput sequencing, genomic DNA was amplified by bias-controlled multiplex PCR. As for how the authors treated the data: To quantify the absolute abundance of each unique TCRbeta CDR3 region, the sequences were collapsed and filtered. Clonality, defined as 1 minus Pielou's evenness, was calculated using only productive rearrangements. Tumor T-cell fraction was calculated by normalizing TCRbeta template counts to usable DNA, which was estimated from several housekeeping genes. A previously published method was used to identify clones with significantly greater frequencies in on-treatment samples than in baseline samples. Entries here come from immuneACCESS through TCRdb and include only in-frame sequences with V and J called. Some clones fail to appear in such tables; in the studies checked, an unresolved V gene covers under half of the shortfall, and the cause of the remainder is unknown. The V and J calls and clone size come from that table; D and trimming were worked out from the DNA. The sample includes 13,000 or so clones, with roughly 23% observed a single time. The ten largest make up about 7% of the sample.

This specimen's treatment or condition label, per the study, means: randomized to nivolumab then ipilimumab (arm A) or the reverse (arm B). Prior DNA-damaging chemotherapy had not been received by any trial patient. Samples came from patients with melanoma in CheckMate 064, a randomized, open-label phase II trial of sequential checkpoint blockade. Genomic DNA from formalin-fixed paraffin-embedded (FFPE) tissue samples served as the input for tumor TCR sequencing. The specimen comprised tumor tissue (inferred from file names), sampled from a patient given nivolumab and ipilimumab in sequence. This sequence uses TRBV6-8 and TRBJ2-3; no D gene can be assigned with confidence. This TCR was recovered from a human donor with melanoma. The DNA sequence is TGTGCCAGCAGTCGAGACGGCACAGATACGCAGTATTTT. Its amino acids are CASSRDGTDTQYF.